What follows is one TCR beta chain and its context. Its antigen is as yet unknown. The data are from a study of blood T cells in healthy people across ages. Study-wide background: About one barcoded beta molecule was captured per two T cells (by template switching).

The CDR3 has 15 residues. CDR1 and CDR2 from the germline V gene are LGHDT and YNNKEL (reference sequence). V was cut by 1 base and J by 0 bases, with 7 bases left in between. A second about 6 to 11 cycle PCR used barcoded and J-beta primers. Each CDR3 protein is one row after TCRdb ran MiXCR on the 5' RACE reads. The table lists 650,000 to 900,000 distinct CDR3 sequences, roughly 60% of them singletons. Study-level points and caveats: No one knew whether donors had CMV, which possibly confounded expanded clonotype changes.

This sequence was found in a young man in good health. The chain has TRBV3-1 and TRBJ1-3, with D possibly TRBD1 on 5 matching bases. The specimen was blood. The CDR3 here is CASSQGGSSGNTIYF. CDR3 sequence (DNA): TGTGCCAGCAGCCAAGGGGGGTCCTCTGGAAACACCATATATTTT.